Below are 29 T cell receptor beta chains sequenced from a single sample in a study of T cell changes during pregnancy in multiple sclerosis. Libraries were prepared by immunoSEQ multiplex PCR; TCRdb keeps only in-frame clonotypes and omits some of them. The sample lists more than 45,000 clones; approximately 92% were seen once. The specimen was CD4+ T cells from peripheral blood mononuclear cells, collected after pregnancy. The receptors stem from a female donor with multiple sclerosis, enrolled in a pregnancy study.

The CDR3 coding sequence is TGTGCCAGCAGTGAGGGGTCTGGCGGGGGGGCAGATACGCAGTATTTT. Protein product: CASSEGSGGGADTQYF. The chain is built from TRBV6-4 and TRBJ2-3; 9 nucleotides match TRBD2. This CDR3 has 16 residues. CDR1 and CDR2 (germline): MRHNA, SNTAGT. V was pared by 3 bases and J by 4 bases, with 8 bases of the junction left unmatched.

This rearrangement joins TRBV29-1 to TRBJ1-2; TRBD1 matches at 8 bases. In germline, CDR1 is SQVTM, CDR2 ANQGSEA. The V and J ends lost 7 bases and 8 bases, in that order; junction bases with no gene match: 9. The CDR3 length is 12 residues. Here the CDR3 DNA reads TGCAGCGCAGGACAGGGATCGCGGGGCTACACCTTC. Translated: CSAGQGSRGYTF.

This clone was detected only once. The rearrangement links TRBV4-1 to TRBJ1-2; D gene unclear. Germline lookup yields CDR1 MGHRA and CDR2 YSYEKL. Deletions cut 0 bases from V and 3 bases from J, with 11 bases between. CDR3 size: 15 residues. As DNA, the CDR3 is TGCGCCAGCAGCCAAGATGGTGGCAGGTACTATGGCTACACCTTC. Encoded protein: CASSQDGGRYYGYTF.

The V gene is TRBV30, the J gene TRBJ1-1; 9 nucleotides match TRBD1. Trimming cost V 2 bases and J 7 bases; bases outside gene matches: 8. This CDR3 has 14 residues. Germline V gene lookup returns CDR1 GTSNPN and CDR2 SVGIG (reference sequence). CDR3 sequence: CAWSRTGDGVEAFF. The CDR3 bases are TGTGCCTGGAGTAGGACAGGGGATGGGGTTGAAGCTTTCTTT.

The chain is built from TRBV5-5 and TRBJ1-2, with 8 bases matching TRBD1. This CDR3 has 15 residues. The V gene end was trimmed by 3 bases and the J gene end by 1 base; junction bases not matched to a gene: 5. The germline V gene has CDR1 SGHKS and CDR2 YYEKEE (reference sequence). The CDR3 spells CASSSQGAINYGYTF. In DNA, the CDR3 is TGTGCCAGCAGCTCTCAGGGGGCGATTAACTATGGCTACACCTTC.

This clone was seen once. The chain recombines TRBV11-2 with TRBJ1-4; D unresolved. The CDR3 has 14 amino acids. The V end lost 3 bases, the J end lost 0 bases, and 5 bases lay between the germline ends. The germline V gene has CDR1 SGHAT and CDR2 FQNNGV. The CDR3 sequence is CASSLTPTNEKLFF. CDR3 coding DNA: TGTGCCAGCAGCTTGACACCAACTAATGAAAAACTGTTTTTT.

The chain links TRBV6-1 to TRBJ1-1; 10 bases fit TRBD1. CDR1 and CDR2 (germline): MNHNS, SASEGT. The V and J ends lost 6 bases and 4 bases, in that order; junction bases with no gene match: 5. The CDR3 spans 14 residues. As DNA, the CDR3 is TGTGCCAGCAGAGAGACAGGGGGCACCACTGAAGCTTTCTTT. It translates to CASRETGGTTEAFF.

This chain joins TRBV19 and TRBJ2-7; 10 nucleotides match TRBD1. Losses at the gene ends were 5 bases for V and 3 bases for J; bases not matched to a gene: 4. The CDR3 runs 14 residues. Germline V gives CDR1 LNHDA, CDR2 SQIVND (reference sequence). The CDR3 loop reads CASSPGTGVYEQYF. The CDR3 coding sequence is TGTGCCAGTAGTCCCGGGACAGGGGTCTACGAGCAGTACTTC. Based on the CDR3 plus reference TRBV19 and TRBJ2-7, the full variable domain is DGGITQSPKYLFRKEGQNVTLSCEQNLNHDAMYWYRQDPGQGLRLIYYSQIVNDFQKGDIAEGYSVSREKKESFPLTVTSAQKNPTAFYLCASSPGTGVYEQYFGPGTRLTVT.

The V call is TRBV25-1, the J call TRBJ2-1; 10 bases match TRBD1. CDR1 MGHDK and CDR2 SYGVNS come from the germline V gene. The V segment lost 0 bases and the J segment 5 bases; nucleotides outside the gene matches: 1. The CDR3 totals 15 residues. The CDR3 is CASSEYGQGDNEQFF. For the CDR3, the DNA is TGTGCCAGCAGTGAATACGGACAGGGGGACAATGAGCAGTTCTTC.

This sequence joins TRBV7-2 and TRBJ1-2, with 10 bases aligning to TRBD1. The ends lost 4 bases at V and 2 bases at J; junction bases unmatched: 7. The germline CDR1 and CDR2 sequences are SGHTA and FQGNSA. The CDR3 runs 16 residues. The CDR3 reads CASSSGTGVSNYGYTF. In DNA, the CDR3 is TGTGCCAGCAGCTCCGGGACAGGGGTTTCAAACTATGGCTACACCTTC.

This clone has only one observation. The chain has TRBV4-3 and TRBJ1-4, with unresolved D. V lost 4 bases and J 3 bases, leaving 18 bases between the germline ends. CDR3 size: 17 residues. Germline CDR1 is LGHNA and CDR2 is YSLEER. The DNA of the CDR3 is TGCGCCAGCAGCCTAGGACTGATCCATGGGGCTAATGAAAAACTGTTTTTT. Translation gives CASSLGLIHGANEKLFF.

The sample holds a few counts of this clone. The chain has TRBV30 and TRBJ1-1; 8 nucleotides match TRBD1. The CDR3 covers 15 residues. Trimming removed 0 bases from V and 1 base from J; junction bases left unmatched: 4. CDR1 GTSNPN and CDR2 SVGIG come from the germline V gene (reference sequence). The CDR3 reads CAWSVRTGRNTEAFF. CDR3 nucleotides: TGTGCCTGGAGTGTGCGGACAGGGAGGAACACTGAAGCTTTCTTT.

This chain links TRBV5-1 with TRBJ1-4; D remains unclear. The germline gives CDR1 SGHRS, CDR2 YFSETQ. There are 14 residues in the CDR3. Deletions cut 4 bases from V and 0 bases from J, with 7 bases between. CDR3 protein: CASSPGSTNEKLFF. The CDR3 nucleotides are TGCGCCAGCAGCCCGGGGTCAACTAATGAAAAACTGTTTTTT.

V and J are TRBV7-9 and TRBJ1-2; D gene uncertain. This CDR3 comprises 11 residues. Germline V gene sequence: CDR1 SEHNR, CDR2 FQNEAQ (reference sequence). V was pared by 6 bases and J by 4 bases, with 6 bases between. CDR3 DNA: TGTGCCAGCAGTCCGTTCTATGGCTACACCTTC. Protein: CASSPFYGYTF.

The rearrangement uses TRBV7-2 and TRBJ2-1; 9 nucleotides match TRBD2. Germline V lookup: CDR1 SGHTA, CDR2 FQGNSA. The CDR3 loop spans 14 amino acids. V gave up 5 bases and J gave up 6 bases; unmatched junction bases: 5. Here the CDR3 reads CASSRGLALNEQFF. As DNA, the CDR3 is TGTGCCAGCAGCAGGGGACTAGCCCTCAATGAGCAGTTCTTC.

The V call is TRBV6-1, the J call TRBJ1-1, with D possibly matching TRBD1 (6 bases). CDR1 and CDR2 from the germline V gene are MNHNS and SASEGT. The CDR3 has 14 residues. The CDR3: CVLGKGHQNTEAFF. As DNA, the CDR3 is TGTGTTCTAGGTAAGGGACACCAGAACACTGAAGCTTTCTTT.

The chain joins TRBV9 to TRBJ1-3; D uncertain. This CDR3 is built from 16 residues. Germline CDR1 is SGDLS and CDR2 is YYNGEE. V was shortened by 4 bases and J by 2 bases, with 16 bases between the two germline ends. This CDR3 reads CASSRMAGSTGNTIYF. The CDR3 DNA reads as TGTGCCAGCAGCAGAATGGCAGGAAGCACTGGAAACACCATATATTTT.

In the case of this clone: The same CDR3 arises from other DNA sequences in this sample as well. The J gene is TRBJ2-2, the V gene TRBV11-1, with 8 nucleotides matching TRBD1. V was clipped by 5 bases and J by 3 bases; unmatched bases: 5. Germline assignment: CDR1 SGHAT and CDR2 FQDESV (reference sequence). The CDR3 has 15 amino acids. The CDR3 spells CASSPDRGDTGELFF. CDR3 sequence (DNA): TGTGCCAGCAGCCCTGACAGGGGAGACACCGGGGAGCTGTTTTTT.

Here the CDR3 DNA reads TGTGCCAGCAGCCCACCAGGCTCCGGGGAGCTGTTTTTT. Translation gives CASSPPGSGELFF. This chain connects TRBV7-3 to TRBJ2-2; D gene uncertain. The CDR3 is 13 residues long. CDR1 is SGHTA and CDR2 is FQGTGA in the germline V gene. V dropped 5 bases and J dropped 6 bases, with 10 bases sitting between them.

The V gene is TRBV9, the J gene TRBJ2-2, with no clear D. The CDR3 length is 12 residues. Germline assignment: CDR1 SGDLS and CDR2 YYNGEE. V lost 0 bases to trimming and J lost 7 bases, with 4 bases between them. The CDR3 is CASSVVGGELFF. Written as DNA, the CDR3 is TGTGCCAGCAGCGTAGTCGGCGGGGAGCTGTTTTTT.

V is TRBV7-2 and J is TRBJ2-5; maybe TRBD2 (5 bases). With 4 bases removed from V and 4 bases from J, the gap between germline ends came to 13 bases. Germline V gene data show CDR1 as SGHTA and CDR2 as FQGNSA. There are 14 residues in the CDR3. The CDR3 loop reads CASSSRARGETQYF. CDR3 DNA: TGTGCCAGCAGCTCCCGGGCCCGGGGAGAGACCCAGTACTTC.

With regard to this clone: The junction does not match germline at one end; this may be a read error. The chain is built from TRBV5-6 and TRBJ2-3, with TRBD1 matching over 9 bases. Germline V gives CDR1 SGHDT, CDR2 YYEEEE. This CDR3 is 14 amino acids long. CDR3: CASSGQGTTYTQYF. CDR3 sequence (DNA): TGTGCCAGCAGCGGACAGGGGACCACATATACGCAGTATTTT. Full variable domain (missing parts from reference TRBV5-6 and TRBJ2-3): DAGVTQSPTHLIKTRGQQVTLRCSPKSGHDTVSWYQQALGQGPQFIFQYYEEEERQRGNFPDRFSGHQFPNYSSELNVNALLLGDSALYLCASSGQGTTYTQYFGPGTRLTVL.

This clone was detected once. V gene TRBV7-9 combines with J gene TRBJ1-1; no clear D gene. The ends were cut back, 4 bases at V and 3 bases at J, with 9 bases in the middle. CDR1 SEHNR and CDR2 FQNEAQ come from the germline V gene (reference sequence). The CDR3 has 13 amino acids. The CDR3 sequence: CASSSIGDTEAFF. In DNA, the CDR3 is TGTGCCAGCAGCTCGATCGGGGACACTGAAGCTTTCTTT. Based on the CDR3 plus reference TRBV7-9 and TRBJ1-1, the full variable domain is DTGVSQNPRHKITKRGQNVTFRCDPISEHNRLYWYRQTLGQGPEFLTYFQNEAQLEKSRLLSDRFSAERPKGSFSTLEIQRTEQGDSAMYLCASSSIGDTEAFFGQGTRLTVV.

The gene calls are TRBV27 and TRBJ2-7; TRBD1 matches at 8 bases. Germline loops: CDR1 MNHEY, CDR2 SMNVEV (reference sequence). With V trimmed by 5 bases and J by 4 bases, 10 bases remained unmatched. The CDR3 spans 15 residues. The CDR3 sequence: CASSRKGQALYEQYF. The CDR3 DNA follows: TGTGCCAGCAGTAGGAAGGGACAGGCCCTTTACGAGCAGTACTTC.

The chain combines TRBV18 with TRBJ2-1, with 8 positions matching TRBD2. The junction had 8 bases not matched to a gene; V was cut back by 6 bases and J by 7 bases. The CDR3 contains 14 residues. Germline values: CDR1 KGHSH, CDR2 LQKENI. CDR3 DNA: TGTGCCAGCTCCCCCGGGGGGGGCGCGAATGAGCAGTTCTTC. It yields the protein CASSPGGGANEQFF.

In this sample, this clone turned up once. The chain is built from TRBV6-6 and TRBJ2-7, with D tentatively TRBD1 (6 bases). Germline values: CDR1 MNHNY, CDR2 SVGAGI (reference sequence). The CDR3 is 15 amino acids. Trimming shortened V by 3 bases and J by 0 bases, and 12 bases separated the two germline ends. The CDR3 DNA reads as TGTGCCAGCAGTTATATGGACAGTAGCTCCTACGAGCAGTACTTC. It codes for CASSYMDSSSYEQYF.

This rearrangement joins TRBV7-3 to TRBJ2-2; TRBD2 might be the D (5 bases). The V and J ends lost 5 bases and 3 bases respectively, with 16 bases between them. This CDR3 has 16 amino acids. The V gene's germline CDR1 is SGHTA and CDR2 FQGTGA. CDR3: CASSPRPKRDTGELFF. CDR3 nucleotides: TGTGCCAGCAGCCCACGTCCTAAGAGGGACACCGGGGAGCTGTTTTTT. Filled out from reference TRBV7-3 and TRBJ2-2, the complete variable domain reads GAGVSQTPSNKVTEKGKYVELRCDPISGHTALYWYRQSLGQGPEFLIYFQGTGAADDSGLPNDRFFAVRPEGSVSTLKIQRTERGDSAVYLCASSPRPKRDTGELFFGEGSRLTVL.

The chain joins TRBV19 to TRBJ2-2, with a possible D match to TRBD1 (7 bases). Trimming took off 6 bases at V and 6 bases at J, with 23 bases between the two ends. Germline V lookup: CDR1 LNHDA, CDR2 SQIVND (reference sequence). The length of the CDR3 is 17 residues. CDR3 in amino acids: CASRGRGAQGYSGELFF. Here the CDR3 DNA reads TGTGCCAGTAGGGGAAGGGGGGCACAGGGGTATTCCGGGGAGCTGTTTTTT.

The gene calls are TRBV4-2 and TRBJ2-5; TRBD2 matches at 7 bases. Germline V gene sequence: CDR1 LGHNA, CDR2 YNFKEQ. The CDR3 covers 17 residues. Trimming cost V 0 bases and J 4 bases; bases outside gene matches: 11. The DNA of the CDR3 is TGTGCCAGCAGCCAAGATCCGGCCCAGCGGGGAAGAGAGACCCAGTACTTC. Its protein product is CASSQDPAQRGRETQYF.